These T cell receptor beta chains were read from a single sample in a study of shared clonotypes between healthy human individuals. Profiled with immunoSEQ multiplex PCR; TCRdb holds only in-frame clones, not every one. The table has some 660,000 clones, about three quarters seen once; the top ten hold about 1.8%. Specimen: memory CD4+ T cells sorted from blood. These receptor sequences come from a woman aged 25 to 45 in good health. The CDR3 runs from the conserved cysteine through the conserved F or W. Fields, in order: D gene, V gene, clone size, J gene, CDR3 length, CDR3 DNA, CDR3 protein. D genes are given only for firm matches. Expanded clones get a size class; other rows say once, few or many, or leave the size out.

>TRBD1|TRBV30|-|TRBJ1-2|13
TGTGCCTCCGGACAGGGAGGACTGAATGGCTACACCTTC
CASGQGGLNGYTF
>TRBD1|TRBV6-5|-|TRBJ2-7|14
TGTGCCAGCGGCAGGACAGGAATTTCCTACGAGCAGTACTTC
CASGRTGISYEQYF
>-|TRBV7-9|-|TRBJ2-2|14
TGTGCCAGCGGGTCTACCTACGACACCGGGGAGCTGTTTTTT
CASGSTYDTGELFF
>TRBD1|TRBV4-1|-|TRBJ1-1|18
TGCGCCAGCAGCATGCGACAGGGGGCCCTGGTTGGGAACACTGAAGCTTTCTTT
CASSMRQGALVGNTEAFF
>-|TRBV15|few|TRBJ2-3|15
TGTGCCACCAGCAGCCGGCATTCTAGCACAGATACGCAGTATTTT
CATSSRHSSTDTQYF
>-|TRBV6-5|-|TRBJ2-2|13
TGTGCCAGCAGTAACAAGTACACCGGGGAGCTGTTTTTT
CASSNKYTGELFF
>TRBD1|TRBV27|-|TRBJ1-5|15
TGTGCCAGCAGTTTAGGGACAGGAGAATGGCAGCCCCAGCATTTT
CASSLGTGEWQPQHF
>-|TRBV6-1|few|TRBJ2-3|16
TGTGCCAGCAGTGAAGCGCCGACTAGTGCAGCAGATACGCAGTATTTT
CASSEAPTSAADTQYF
>-|TRBV5-8|many|TRBJ2-2|15
TGTGCCAGCAGCCGGGCTGGACAGAACACCGGGGAGCTGTTTTTT
CASSRAGQNTGELFF
>-|TRBV5-1|-|TRBJ2-7|14
TGCGCCAGCAGCCTAGGGACTGAATCCTACGAGCAGTACTTC
CASSLGTESYEQYF
>TRBD2|TRBV7-3|-|TRBJ2-1|16
TGTGCCAGCAGCCCCAGTGGCGGGAGTTTTTACAATGAGCAGTTCTTC
CASSPSGGSFYNEQFF
>TRBD2|TRBV30|few|TRBJ2-1|15
TGTGCCTGGGGGACTAGCGGGAGAGCTATTTTCCCCCAGTTCTTC
CAWGTSGRAIFPQFF
>-|TRBV10-2|once|TRBJ2-1|15
TGCGCCAGCAGTGAGCTTGGTTCTTCCTACAATGAGCAGTTCTTC
CASSELGSSYNEQFF
>-|TRBV27|-|TRBJ2-5|13
TGTGCCAGCGAGATGAGGTACCAAGAGACCCAGTACTTC
CASEMRYQETQYF
>-|TRBV27|-|TRBJ2-7|14
TGTGCCAGCAGTAACTCCGGGGCCCCCCACGAGCAGTACTTC
CASSNSGAPHEQYF
>-|TRBV11-1|-|TRBJ2-1|16
TGTGCCAGCAGCTTAGCTGGAGTAGCGATACTCAATGAGCAGTTCTTC
CASSLAGVAILNEQFF